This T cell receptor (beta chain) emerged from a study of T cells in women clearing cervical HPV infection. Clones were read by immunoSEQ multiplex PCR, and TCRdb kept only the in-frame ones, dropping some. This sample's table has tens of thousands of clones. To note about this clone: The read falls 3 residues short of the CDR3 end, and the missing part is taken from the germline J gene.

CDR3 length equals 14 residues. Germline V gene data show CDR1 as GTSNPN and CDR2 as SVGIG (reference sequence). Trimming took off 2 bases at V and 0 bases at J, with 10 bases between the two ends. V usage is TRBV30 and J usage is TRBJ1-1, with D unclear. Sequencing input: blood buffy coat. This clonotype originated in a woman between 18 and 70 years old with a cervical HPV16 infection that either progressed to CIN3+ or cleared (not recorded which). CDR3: CAWSPDIVNTEAFF. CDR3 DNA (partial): TGTGCCTGGAGTCCTGACATTGTGAACACTGAA.